This T cell receptor (beta chain) was profiled in a study of cytomegalovirus exposure and HLA in healthy donors (TCRdb year 2017). Regarding the study in general: In an earlier analysis of roughly 500 of the donors, 250 to 350 Gb of sequence data and 117 million unique TCR beta sequences from about 179 million T cells were reported. Rather than using new phenotypic data, the later analysis identified candidate immune exposures from TCR beta sequences and from how often those sequences occurred across donors. Both class I and class II loci were covered by HLA typing, at four-digit resolution. An early release covering roughly 580 HLA-typed donors comprised around 300 gigabases of sequencing data and roughly 85 million unique TCR sequences. The study was designed to test whether signatures of past pathogen exposure could be identified by cataloging public T cell receptors. Among the roughly 400 genotyped donors, around 81% belonged to the genetic ancestry cluster associated with self-reported Caucasian donors. Among some 410 genotyped donors of the cohort, an average of 235,054 unique TCR beta nucleotide sequences were sequenced per donor, roughly 20% of them non-productive. A later analysis re-examined previously published TCR beta repertoires from several hundred donors and added high-resolution HLA genotyping to investigate patterns of TCR occurrence. Besides the first cohort of 500 to 700 subjects, a separate validation cohort made up of over 100 different subjects was used. An earlier analysis of roughly 580 of the donors used high-throughput TCR beta sequencing to judge whether each TCR beta V gene segment behaved as functional or pseudogenic. The T cell repertoires of some 700 subjects were profiled by immunosequencing and related to cytomegalovirus serostatus. To predict cytomegalovirus infection status, the study combined high-throughput TCR immunosequencing, statistical association of individual TCRs with disease status, and machine learning. Every discovery cohort repertoire had been produced on one sequencing platform. A later genetic analysis used genome-wide SNP genotypes for about 60% of the roughly 700 donors, treating that subset as a discovery cohort. About five DR-DQ haplotypes were handled as single units for association and clustering, since linkage in the cohort was strong. Typing coverage varied by locus: roughly 620-640 donors for A, B, C, DRB1 and DQB1; 522 for DQA1; over 600 for DPA1; approximately 450 for DPB1. Donor age, sex, ethnicity and CMV serostatus were compiled alongside the repertoire data.

The cohort was made up of roughly 670 healthy bone marrow donors. All cohort members were sampled while nominally healthy, although unrecorded immune exposures were likely present. The donor tested CMV seropositive and was one of the 289 seropositive cohort members. Each donor provided a peripheral blood sample, and peripheral blood mononuclear cells were used for TCR beta sequencing. Genomic DNA extraction from the blood cell samples was performed with the Qiagen DNeasy Blood Extraction Kit. Libraries were prepared through the immunoSEQ multiplex PCR assay. For the multiplex PCR, a mixture combining 60 forward primers for TCR Vbeta segments and 13 reverse primers for TCR Jbeta segments was used. Amplification of the CDR3 region of rearranged TCR beta genes was performed with a multiplex PCR assay on genomic DNA. The Illumina HiSeq System was used to sequence the amplified TCR beta libraries as 87-base-pair reads. The published analysis was carried out like this. A later analysis tallied 75 million to 85 million unique TCR beta chains across the 666 repertoires, and 10 million to 11 million of those chains were shared by two or more donors. Raw reads were error-corrected and collapsed into unique sequences with a nearest-neighbor algorithm that merged closely related sequences to remove PCR and sequencing errors. CDR3 sequences were aligned to IMGT reference sequences to assign V, D and J gene segments. For a sequence to be retained, a match of at least six nucleotides was required to both a V gene segment and a J gene segment. A rearrangement was called productive if the CDR3 had no stop codons and remained in frame with V and J, and every other rearrangement was called non-productive. CDR3 was defined according to IMGT convention as the region running from the second conserved V-encoded cysteine to the conserved J-encoded phenylalanine. Sequences without an unambiguous match to a single V gene segment were excluded from the earlier analysis of over 500 of the donors. In an earlier analysis of some 590 of the donors, a V segment was called functional when productive rearrangements were above 56.7%, and segregating when the standard deviation between donors exceeded 5%. A statistical classification framework was built to diagnose cytomegalovirus status from the catalog of TCR beta chain sequences. In a later analysis, TCR nucleotide sequences were compared against IMGT/GENE-DB human TR gene sequences so that V and J genes could be assigned. A later analysis assigned CDR3 sequences and most-parsimonious VDJ recombination scenarios with the TCRdist pipeline. In a later analysis, each TCR beta chain was defined by its CDR3 amino acid sequence together with its V-gene family, and reads lacking a unique V-gene family were excluded. In a later analysis, several hundred highly shared, low-generation-probability nucleotide sequences were removed to address suspected cross-contamination and a sequencing artifact. For each public chain, a later analysis derived a clonal expansion index from normalized ranks of inferred template counts within each repertoire. In a later analysis, generation probabilities were computed with a VDJ recombination model fitted to out-of-frame rearrangements, and the resulting probabilities were checked against IGoR. A later analysis scored TCR-TCR, TCR-HLA and TCR-CMV co-occurrence with hypergeometric tests, applying a repertoire-size bias correction to TCR pairs. In a later analysis, false discovery rates were estimated by permuting HLA or CMV assignments 20 times. In a later analysis, co-occurring TCRs were grouped using DBSCAN, with TCRdist sequence similarity added in when clustering inside HLA-allele-positive subsets. Repertoires with fewer than 30,000 or more than 120,000 public chains, plus five repertoires with anomalous nucleotide sharing, were excluded from co-occurrence clustering. In its TCRdb copy, this immuneACCESS table keeps in-frame sequences only and misses some clones. Where compared with another copy, unresolved V genes explain less than half of these, and the others have no known cause. V and J calls and clone size are those listed in that table; D and trimming were worked out from the DNA. The sample table contains some 180,000 clones; only one count was recorded for about 79% of them. The ten largest clones take up roughly 1.2% of the sample.

Results the study describes overall, beyond this receptor: A cluster of highly shared sequence variants was judged likely to represent a technical artifact of the sequencing pipeline. The 87-base-pair reads could not distinguish some IMGT-functional V segments, including TRBV6-2 and TRBV6-3, so those segments were excluded. The cohort was sequenced for TCR beta chains only, and without alpha or paired-chain data the features that could be detected were limited. HLA typing was unavailable for some donors at each locus, so association tests used only the typed subset. Cytomegalovirus status was reported to be diagnosed by the classifier with high specificity and sensitivity in both the original and validation cohorts. Roughly uniform sequencing depth across donors was assumed in presence/absence analyses, although this assumption may not hold. In vitro tests confirmed that a few of the cytomegalovirus-associated TCR beta chains recognize cytomegalovirus antigens. When HLA alleles, especially DR and DQ, strongly co-occurred, attributing TCR associations to individual alleles was difficult. A further reported finding was that TCR beta sequences accurately predicted the HLA-A and HLA-B alleles for most subjects in the first cohort. A later analysis associated around 16,000 TCR beta sequences with specific HLA alleles at a false discovery rate of 0.05. According to a later analysis, TCR association rates differed among HLA loci, with DRB1 alleles showing the most associated TCRs and HLA-C alleles showing the fewest. In a later analysis, several top co-occurrence clusters were reported to appear linked to parvovirus B19, influenza, CMV and Epstein-Barr virus. While some public TCRs were present in many individuals, most TCR sequences turned up only very rarely across donors. The study listed approximately 150 TCR beta chains as associated with cytomegalovirus. The earlier analysis of some 540 of the donors excluded some 16 rarely observed V segments, including chromosome 9 orphons, because counts were too low. The authors suggested that the approach could potentially be extended to other disease states and immunological phenotypes. In an earlier analysis of 587 of the donors, most TCR beta V segments appeared in productive rearrangements about 87% or about 30% of the time, broadly matching IMGT annotations. For the cohort, immune exposure information was limited to CMV serostatus. Compared with equally common non-associated chains, HLA-associated TCR beta chains in a later analysis were more clonally expanded and had lower generation probabilities. Linkage disequilibrium might explain the correlated functional status among segregating V segments, but an unknown experimental factor could not be excluded. An association between a missense DCLRE1C variant and V-gene and J-gene trimming of TCR beta chains was found in a later genetic analysis and replicated in an independent cohort. Most CMV-associated TCR beta chains appeared to be HLA-restricted in a later analysis, and the HLA associations seemed to be driven largely by CMV exposure. In a later genetic analysis, fewer N-insertions in productive TCRs were reported among donors in an Asian-associated ancestry cluster than the approximately 710-donor mean.

At the junction V is shortened by 5 bases and J by 2 bases, with 7 bases in between. The cysteine opens and the phenylalanine closes a CDR3 of 12 amino acids. Only the CDR3 region is kept as DNA, spanning 36 bases read in frame from base 1. Reading the germline V gene gives CDR1 SGHAT and CDR2 FQNNGV. For this clone: Its antigen is unknown. Nothing much larger sits one base from this clone, and base qualities are not available. The same CDR3 also results from other DNA sequences found in this sample.

Recombination linked TRBV11-2 to TRBJ2-7; the D gene identity is not certain. The sequenced sample was PBMCs. This sequence originates from a girl aged 2-10 years in good health and CMV-seropositive. The bases are TGTGCCAGCAGCCTCGACACCTACGAGCAGTACTTC. It specifies CASSLDTYEQYF.